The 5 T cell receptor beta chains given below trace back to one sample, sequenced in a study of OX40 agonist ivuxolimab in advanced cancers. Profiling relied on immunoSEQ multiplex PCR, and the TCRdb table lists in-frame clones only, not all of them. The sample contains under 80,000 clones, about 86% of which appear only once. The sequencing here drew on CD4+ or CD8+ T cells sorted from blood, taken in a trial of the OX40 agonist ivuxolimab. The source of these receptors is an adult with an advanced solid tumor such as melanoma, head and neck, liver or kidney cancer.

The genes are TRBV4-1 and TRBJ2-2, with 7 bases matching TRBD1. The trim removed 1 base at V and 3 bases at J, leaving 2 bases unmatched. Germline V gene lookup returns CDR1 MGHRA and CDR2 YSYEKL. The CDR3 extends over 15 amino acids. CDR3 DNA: TGCGCCAGCAGCCAAGGACAGGGTGACACCGGGGAGCTGTTTTTT. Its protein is CASSQGQGDTGELFF.

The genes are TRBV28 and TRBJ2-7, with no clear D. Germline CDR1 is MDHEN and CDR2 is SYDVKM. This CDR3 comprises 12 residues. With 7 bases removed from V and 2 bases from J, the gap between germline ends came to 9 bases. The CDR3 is CASTSGAYEQYF. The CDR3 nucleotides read TGTGCCAGCACCTCTGGGGCCTACGAGCAGTACTTC.

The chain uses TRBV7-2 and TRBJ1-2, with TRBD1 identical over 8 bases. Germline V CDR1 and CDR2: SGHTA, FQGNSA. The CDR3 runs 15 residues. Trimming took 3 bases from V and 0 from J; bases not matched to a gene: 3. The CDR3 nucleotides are TGTGCCAGCAGCTTTTACAGGGGGGCTAACTATGGCTACACCTTC. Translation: CASSFYRGANYGYTF.

CDR3 sequence: CASSPGLAGDADTQYF. CDR3 sequence (DNA): TGTGCCAGCAGCCCAGGACTAGCGGGAGACGCAGATACGCAGTATTTT. The chain combines TRBV9 with TRBJ2-3; TRBD2 matches at 13 bases. CDR1 SGDLS and CDR2 YYNGEE come from the germline V gene. Trimming took 4 bases from V and 4 from J; bases not matched to a gene: 6. This CDR3 has 16 residues.

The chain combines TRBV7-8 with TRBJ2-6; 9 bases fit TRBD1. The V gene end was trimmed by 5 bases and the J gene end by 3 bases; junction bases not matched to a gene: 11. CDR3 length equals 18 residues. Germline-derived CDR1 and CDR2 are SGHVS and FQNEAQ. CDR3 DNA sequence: TGTGCCAGCAGCCAAGGGACAGGGAGGATCAGTGGGGCCAACGTCCTGACTTTC. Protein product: CASSQGTGRISGANVLTF.